This T cell receptor (beta chain) was sequenced for a study of CD8+ T cells in alopecia areata. Study-level background: The drug, tofacitinib, lasted 6 to 18 months, followed by 6 months off drug.

Regarding the study as a whole: Sequence data from scalp samples additionally include resident alphabeta T cells of normal skin.

The germline V gene has CDR1 KGHSH and CDR2 LQKENI. V was clipped by 3 bases and J by 2 bases; unmatched bases: 4. This CDR3 contains 15 residues. Extraction and reverse transcription of RNA yielded cDNA as the sequencing template. Here immunoSEQ multiplex PCR was the method, and the copy in TCRdb shows in-frame clones only, minus some. This table has some 210,000 clones, about three fifths appearing once. To note about this clone: Its antigen is currently unknown.

The V and J genes are TRBV18 and TRBJ2-3; TRBD1 aligns across 8 bases. This TCR was recovered from a human donor with alopecia areata. Specimen: CD4+ T cells sorted from blood, collected at week 0. The CDR3 reads CASSPTGESTDTQYF. The CDR3 DNA sequence: TGTGCCAGCTCACCGACAGGGGAATCCACAGATACGCAGTATTTT.